Listed below are T cell receptor beta chains from one sample, sequenced in a study of tumor and adjacent non-tumor tissue in lung cancer. TCRdb called the multiplex PCR reads again in MiXCR, with one record for every CDR3 protein. Of some 80,000 distinct CDR3 sequences detected, around 82% appear once; the ten largest clones hold roughly 22%. Sequencing used distant non-tumor lung tissue. The receptor source for this set is a woman between 45 and 60 years old with non-small cell lung cancer. Both conserved end residues are part of each CDR3. A D gene is named only where the DNA matches it firmly. A row's size may be missing; if present it is once, few, many or a size class.

clone_size | j_call | v_call | d_call | cdr3_nt | cdr3_aa
NA | TRBJ2-1 | TRBV11-2 | TRBD2 | TGTGCTAGCAGCTCCGTAGCGGGAGAACGGGACGAGCAGTTCTTC | CASSSVAGERDEQFF
once | TRBJ2-1 | TRBV7-9 | NA | TGTGCCAGCAGCTCCCCCCATGCGAAAATTGAGCAGTTCTTC | CASSSPHAKIEQFF
NA | TRBJ2-1 | TRBV6-1 | TRBD2 | TGTGCCAACAGATCCGGACTAGCGGCCCACAATGAGCAGTTCTTC | CANRSGLAAHNEQFF
few | TRBJ2-3 | TRBV7-8 | TRBD2 | TGTGCCAGCAGCCCTACTTTCCGACTAGCGGGAGCAGTGGATATGCAGTATTTT | CASSPTFRLAGAVDMQYF
NA | TRBJ2-1 | TRBV12-5 | TRBD1 | TGTGCTAGTGAATTGCCGGGACAGGGCGTCCATGAGCTGTTCTTC | CASELPGQGVHELFF
many | TRBJ1-3 | TRBV6-6 | NA | TGTGCCAGCAGTTACAGTCCGGCTGGAAACACCATATATTTT | CASSYSPAGNTIYF
NA | TRBJ2-1 | TRBV6-2/TRBV6-3 | TRBD2 | TGCGCCAGCAGCCCCGGATTAGCGGGTTTAAATGAGCAGTTCTTC | CASSPGLAGLNEQFF
NA | TRBJ2-5 | TRBV7-2 | TRBD1 | TGTGCCAGCAACTTAGGGTCGACAGGGGCCTTGGAGACCCAGTACTTC | CASNLGSTGALETQYF
NA | TRBJ2-7 | TRBV29-1 | TRBD1 | TGCAGCGTGCTCAGGACAGGGTGCGAGTACGAGCAGTACTTC | CSVLRTGCEYEQYF
once | TRBJ2-1 | TRBV28 | TRBD2 | TGTGCCAACATTGCGGGAGAGAGATACAATGAACAATTCTTC | CANIAGERYNEQFF
NA | TRBJ1-1 | TRBV29-1 | NA | TGCAGCGTTTCAACATGGTACACTGAGGCTTTCTTT | CSVSTWYTEAFF